This is a list of T cell receptor beta chains from one sample in a study of T cells in Graves' hyperthyroidism and ophthalmopathy. TCRdb analysed the multiplex PCR reads with MiXCR anew, one entry per CDR3 protein. The sample shows about 400,000 distinct CDR3 sequences, more than 14% of them seen only once. The sample consisted of blood. The receptors stem from a woman aged 30 to 39 with Graves' ophthalmopathy. The CDR3 runs from the conserved cysteine through the conserved F or W. D genes are given only for firm matches. Rows give clone size only sometimes, using once, few, many, or a class for an expanded clone.

J: TRBJ2-1; size: few; V: TRBV7-6; D: -; CDR3: CASSSRGGGQFF; DNA: TGTGCCAGCAGCTCTAGGGGAGGAGGGCAGTTCTTC
J: TRBJ1-4; size: many; V: TRBV28; D: -; CDR3: CATTQSTNEKLFF; DNA: TGTGCCACCACACAGAGTACTAATGAAAAACTGTTTTTT
J: TRBJ2-3; size: many; V: TRBV7-3; D: -; CDR3: CASSFLAGADTQYF; DNA: TGTGCCAGCAGCTTCTTAGCTGGGGCAGATACGCAGTATTTT
J: TRBJ2-5; size: many; V: TRBV20-1; D: -; CDR3: CSVTNDRETQYF; DNA: TGCAGTGTCACAAATGATCGGGAGACCCAGTACTTC
J: TRBJ1-5; size: many; V: TRBV5-5; D: -; CDR3: CASSLAVGVGQPQHF; DNA: TGTGCCAGCAGCTTGGCGGTAGGGGTCGGACAGCCCCAGCATTTT
J: TRBJ1-1; size: -; V: TRBV28; D: -; CDR3: CASSFPQAGRGAFF; DNA: TGTGCCAGCAGTTTTCCCCAGGCCGGGAGGGGGGCTTTCTTT
J: TRBJ1-1; size: -; V: TRBV18; D: -; CDR3: CASSRIGGNTEAFF; DNA: TGTGCCAGCTCACGGATCGGGGGGAACACTGAAGCTTTCTTT
J: TRBJ2-3; size: many; V: TRBV5-5; D: -; CDR3: CASSSPTSPDTQYF; DNA: TGTGCCAGCAGCTCCCCGACTAGTCCAGATACGCAGTATTTT
J: TRBJ2-4; size: few; V: TRBV28; D: -; CDR3: CASSSQRQLLAKNIQYF; DNA: TGTGCCAGCAGTTCCCAGAGACAGCTCCTAGCCAAAAACATTCAGTACTTC
J: TRBJ2-7; size: -; V: TRBV5-8; D: -; CDR3: CASARVSYEQYF; DNA: TGTGCCTCCGCCAGGGTCTCCTACGAGCAGTACTTC
J: TRBJ1-2; size: -; V: TRBV20-1; D: -; CDR3: CSAPNRGANYGYTF; DNA: TGCAGTGCACCGAATCGGGGGGCAAACTATGGCTACACCTTC
J: TRBJ2-2; size: -; V: TRBV9; D: -; CDR3: CASSSRNANTGELFF; DNA: TGTGCCAGCAGCTCCAGAAACGCGAACACCGGGGAGCTGTTTTTT
J: TRBJ2-5; size: -; V: TRBV7-9; D: TRBD1; CDR3: CASSLRSGGETQYF; DNA: TGTGCCAGCAGCTTAAGGTCAGGGGGAGAGACCCAGTACTTC
J: TRBJ1-5; size: many; V: TRBV15; D: -; CDR3: CATSEGRNQPQHF; DNA: TGTGCCACCAGCGAGGGACGGAATCAGCCCCAGCATTTT
J: TRBJ1-3; size: -; V: TRBV15; D: TRBD1; CDR3: CATSRKGAQGNTIYF; DNA: TGTGCCACCAGCAGGAAGGGGGCGCAAGGAAACACCATATATTTT
J: TRBJ2-7; size: many; V: TRBV6-1; D: -; CDR3: CASSEVRGAYEQYF; DNA: TGTGCCAGCAGTGAAGTTAGGGGGGCCTACGAGCAGTACTTC
J: TRBJ2-5; size: many; V: TRBV12-3/TRBV12-4; D: TRBD1; CDR3: CASSLIGGRETQYF; DNA: TGTGCCAGCAGTTTAATAGGGGGCCGAGAGACCCAGTACTTC
J: TRBJ1-2; size: -; V: TRBV4-2; D: -; CDR3: CASSQAGAYGYTF; DNA: TGTGCCAGCAGCCAAGCGGGAGCTTATGGCTACACCTTC
J: TRBJ2-3; size: -; V: TRBV27; D: -; CDR3: CASSFRRVPSTDTQYF; DNA: TGTGCCAGCAGTTTTAGAAGGGTCCCCAGCACAGATACGCAGTATTTT
J: TRBJ1-5; size: many; V: TRBV30; D: -; CDR3: CAWSAGGNQPQHF; DNA: TGTGCCTGGAGCGCCGGTGGCAATCAGCCCCAGCATTTT
J: TRBJ2-2; size: few; V: TRBV5-4; D: -; CDR3: CASTNPILTGELFF; DNA: TGTGCCAGCACCAATCCGATACTCACCGGGGAGCTGTTTTTT
J: TRBJ1-4; size: few; V: TRBV6-1; D: -; CDR3: CASSRGNNEKLFF; DNA: TGTGCCAGCTCGAGGGGGAATAATGAAAAACTGTTTTTT
J: TRBJ1-4; size: many; V: TRBV18; D: -; CDR3: CASSPQRTTNEKLFF; DNA: TGTGCCAGCTCACCTCAACGAACAACTAATGAAAAACTGTTTTTT
J: TRBJ2-5; size: many; V: TRBV28; D: TRBD1; CDR3: CASSLWRTGVTQYF; DNA: TGTGCCAGCAGTTTATGGAGGACAGGGGTCACCCAGTACTTC
J: TRBJ1-6; size: many; V: TRBV28; D: TRBD1; CDR3: CASTTGQGGWKNSPLHF; DNA: TGTGCCAGCACCACCGGACAGGGGGGATGGAAAAATTCACCCCTCCACTTT
J: TRBJ1-1; size: -; V: TRBV7-3; D: TRBD1; CDR3: CASSRQGETEAFF; DNA: TGTGCCAGCAGTCGGCAGGGGGAGACTGAAGCTTTCTTT
J: TRBJ2-3; size: -; V: TRBV20-1; D: TRBD2; CDR3: CSASGGAGTQYF; DNA: TGCAGTGCTAGCGGGGGGGCCGGTACGCAGTATTTT
J: TRBJ1-4; size: many; V: TRBV7-9; D: -; CDR3: CASSSGKKLFF; DNA: TGTGCCAGCAGCTCCGGGAAAAAACTGTTTTTT